This T cell receptor (beta chain) appears in the sequencing data of a study of immune cell composition in non-small cell lung cancer. V was pared by 2 bases and J by 0 bases, with 14 bases between. Germline CDR1 MNHEY, CDR2 SMNVEV (reference sequence). This CDR3 has 17 residues. General study results and limits: It was not proven that tumour-reactive clones equal dominant tumour-associated clones. Squamous lung tumours showed higher top 10 clone scores and clonality than adenocarcinomas.

Here immunoSEQ multiplex PCR was the method, and the copy in TCRdb shows in-frame clones only, minus some. This sample has 14,000 or so clones, with over 70% found just once. A note on this clone: The target antigen is unknown.

The material sequenced was lung tumor tissue. This rearrangement joins TRBV27 to TRBJ2-1, with D possibly TRBD2 on 6 matching bases. The sequence derives from a human donor with non-small cell lung cancer. The chain's CDR3 is CASSLRLTSTSYNEQFF. The CDR3 DNA sequence: TGTGCCAGCAGTTTACGCCTCACTAGCACCTCCTACAATGAGCAGTTCTTC.